Listed below are T cell receptor beta chains from one sample, sequenced in a study of blood T cells in healthy people across ages. TCRdb reanalysed the 5' RACE reads using MiXCR and keeps one entry per CDR3 protein. Seen here are hundreds of thousands of distinct CDR3 sequences, roughly 32% observed once, and the top ten hold 15% to 19%. The sequencing sample was made of blood. These receptors all stem from a woman of 80 years or more in good health. CDR3s include the opening cysteine and the closing phenylalanine or tryptophan. D genes are given only for firm matches. Some rows have no size entry. The others give once, few or many, or a class for an expanded clone.

TRBJ1-6	TRBV15	few	NA	CATSSGTGNSPLHF	TGTGCCACCAGTTCCGGAACAGGGAATTCACCCCTCCACTTT
TRBJ2-2	TRBV28	NA	NA	CASSFPHGVTGELFF	TGTGCCAGCAGTTTTCCCCATGGGGTTACCGGGGAGCTGTTTTTT
TRBJ1-6	TRBV2	once	TRBD1	CASSEPDRVAPPLHF	TGTGCCAGCAGTGAACCCGACAGGGTCGCCCCACCCCTCCACTTT
TRBJ2-1	TRBV14	NA	TRBD2	CASSQYAGGGEQFF	TGTGCCAGCAGCCAATATGCGGGGGGAGGCGAGCAGTTCTTC
TRBJ2-1	TRBV7-2	many	TRBD1	CASSPRIDRGGNEQFF	TGTGCCAGCAGCCCGCGTATTGACAGGGGGGGCAATGAGCAGTTCTTC
TRBJ2-7	TRBV5-1	NA	TRBD1	CASSFHRGRYEQYF	TGTGCCAGCAGCTTTCACAGGGGTCGGTACGAGCAGTACTTC
TRBJ1-1	TRBV6-5	once	TRBD1	CASRGSGGNAEAFF	TGTGCCAGCAGGGGGTCAGGGGGGAACGCTGAAGCTTTCTTT
TRBJ2-3	TRBV11-2	NA	NA	CASSLGVGARTDTQYF	TGTGCCAGCAGCTTAGGTGTGGGGGCTCGCACAGATACGCAGTATTTT
TRBJ1-3	TRBV7-9	NA	NA	CASSPITASGNTIYF	TGTGCCAGCAGCCCAATCACGGCCTCTGGAAACACCATATATTTT
TRBJ1-1	TRBV7-3	NA	NA	CASSLTPGTEAFF	TGTGCCAGCAGCTTGACGCCCGGCACTGAAGCTTTCTTT
TRBJ2-2	TRBV6-1	NA	NA	CASIAVNTGELFF	TGTGCTTCAATAGCAGTAAACACCGGGGAGCTGTTTTTT
TRBJ2-5	TRBV28	NA	TRBD2	CASSFAQGGGGTQYF	TGTGCCAGCAGCTTTGCCCAGGGCGGGGGGGGGACCCAGTACTTC
TRBJ2-1	TRBV28	many	TRBD1	CASSSSTGGDYNEQFF	TGTGCCAGCAGTTCGTCGACAGGGGGGGACTACAATGAGCAGTTCTTC
TRBJ2-3	TRBV5-1	NA	NA	CASSLLTPDTQYF	TGCGCCAGCAGCTTGCTCACCCCAGATACGCAGTATTTT
TRBJ2-1	TRBV20-1	NA	NA	CSAPLANEQFF	TGCAGTGCCCCGCTAGCGAATGAGCAGTTCTTC
TRBJ2-1	TRBV20-1	many	TRBD2	CSASPDGAGGRNEQFF	TGCAGTGCTAGTCCCGACGGGGCGGGGGGGCGCAATGAGCAGTTCTTC
TRBJ2-7	TRBV5-1	many	TRBD2	CASSLGLAGGRLSYEQYF	TGCGCCAGCAGCCTCGGACTAGCGGGGGGCCGACTCTCCTACGAGCAGTACTTC
TRBJ1-5	TRBV25-1	once	NA	CASSEGADFNQPQHF	TGTGCCAGCAGTGAAGGGGCGGACTTTAATCAGCCCCAGCATTTT
TRBJ1-1	TRBV12-5	NA	NA	CASGLTVNTEAFF	TGTGCTAGTGGTTTAACAGTGAACACTGAAGCTTTCTTT
TRBJ2-1	TRBV20-1	NA	TRBD2	CSALGLAGGSYNEQFF	TGCAGTGCACTGGGACTAGCGGGAGGCTCCTACAATGAGCAGTTCTTC
TRBJ1-4	TRBV20-1	NA	NA	CSARGDATNEKLFF	TGCAGTGCTAGAGGGGACGCAACTAATGAAAAACTGTTTTTT
TRBJ2-7	TRBV20-1	many	NA	CSARGGSGSPYEQYF	TGCAGTGCTAGGGGGGGTAGCGGATCCCCCTACGAGCAGTACTTC
TRBJ1-1	TRBV12-3/TRBV12-4	few	NA	CASTLRAQGTEAFF	TGTGCCAGCACCCTAAGGGCCCAGGGGACTGAAGCTTTCTTT
TRBJ2-7	TRBV12-3/TRBV12-4	many	TRBD1	CASSTTGGRYEQYF	TGTGCCAGCAGTACGACAGGGGGTCGCTACGAGCAGTACTTC
TRBJ2-3	TRBV7-7	NA	TRBD2	CASSPRLAAAGDTQYF	TGTGCTAGCAGCCCCAGACTAGCGGCAGCGGGAGATACGCAGTATTTT